This T cell receptor beta chain was found in a study of blood T cell repertoires in COVID-19. Study overall: COVID-19 samples, acute and convalescent, were from the United States, Italy and Spain. T cells, B-cell-depleted T cells, or PBMCs supplied cDNA or gDNA.

The CDR3 consists of 15 residues. Germline lookup yields CDR1 SNHLY and CDR2 FYNNEI. With 7 bases clipped from V and 12 bases from J, the junction kept 17 bases outside the gene matches. In the original processing: Nucleated cell counts were estimated from reference gene primer amplification. Data came from immunoSEQ multiplex PCR; TCRdb stores just in-frame clones and leaves some out. The V and J calls and clone size were taken over from that table, and D and trimming were inferred from the DNA. Of fewer than 150,000 clones listed, 88% are singletons. Sequencing was done on a sample of peripheral blood. The chain joins TRBV2 to TRBJ2-7; 11 nucleotides agree with TRBD2. The sequence was collected from a man aged 45 to 65 with active or convalescent COVID-19. Here the CDR3 reads CASNVAGTSGSGRYF. The CDR3 coding sequence is TGTGCCAGCAACGTCGCCGGGACTAGCGGCAGCGGTCGGTACTTC.